The 21 T cell receptor beta chains reported below all come from one sample, sequenced in a study of T cell responses to AZD1222 COVID-19 vaccine. Repertoires were generated with immunoSEQ multiplex PCR, while TCRdb's copy carries only in-frame clones and drops some. The sample consists of approximately 88,000 clones, about 91% of them appearing once. The sample here was peripheral blood, taken on day 0 of AZD1222 vaccination. The receptors come from an adult in good health.

The chain joins TRBV9 to TRBJ2-1, with 10 positions matching TRBD1. The CDR3 is 18 amino acids. Germline V lookup: CDR1 SGDLS, CDR2 YYNGEE. Trimming removed 0 bases from V and 8 bases from J; junction bases left unmatched: 14. The CDR3: CASSVGRRGQGTLDEQFF. DNA of the CDR3: TGTGCCAGCAGCGTAGGGCGGCGGGGACAGGGGACGTTGGATGAGCAGTTCTTC.

This sequence joins TRBV7-9 and TRBJ2-3; 7 bases fit TRBD2. The CDR3 loop spans 15 amino acids. V lost 3 bases and J lost 1; bases outside the gene matches: 4. Germline lookup yields CDR1 SEHNR and CDR2 FQNEAQ (reference sequence). CDR3 DNA sequence: TGTGCCAGCAGCTTCGGACTAGGAGGCACAGATACGCAGTATTTT. This translates into CASSFGLGGTDTQYF.

Points on this clone: The germline gene is not matched at one end of the junction; a read error may be the cause. The genes are TRBV7-7 and TRBJ2-1, with a weak D call TRBD1 (6 bases). Germline lookup yields CDR1 SSHAT and CDR2 FNYEAQ (reference sequence). This CDR3 comprises 13 residues. CDR3 nucleotide sequence: TGTGCTAGCAGCTTGGACAGAAACAATGAGCAGTTCTTC. Translated: CASSLDRNNEQFF.

The chain's CDR3 is CASSYGRGPDTQYF. CDR3 nucleotide sequence: TGTGCCAGCAGTTACGGCAGGGGGCCGGATACGCAGTATTTT. The chain recombines TRBV6-5 with TRBJ2-3; TRBD1 agrees at 8 bases. CDR1 and CDR2 from the germline V gene are MNHEY and SVGAGI. V lost 2 bases to trimming and J lost 6 bases; unmatched junction nucleotides: 4. The CDR3 contains 14 residues.

V usage is TRBV9 and J usage is TRBJ2-5; 8 bases map to TRBD2. The V and J ends lost 1 base and 5 bases, in that order; junction bases with no gene match: 7. Germline V gene sequence: CDR1 SGDLS, CDR2 YYNGEE. The CDR3 totals 15 residues. CDR3 nucleotides: TGTGCCAGCAGCGTATCCAGCGGGAGTGAGGAGACCCAGTACTTC. It specifies CASSVSSGSEETQYF.

The V and J genes are TRBV28 and TRBJ1-3; weak D call: TRBD1 (6 bases). Trimming stripped 2 bases from V and 4 bases from J, with 9 bases between. CDR1 is MDHEN and CDR2 is SYDVKM in the germline V gene. The CDR3 covers 14 residues. The CDR3, as DNA: TGTGCCAGCAGTTTAAGGACAGTCGGAAACACCATATATTTT. Its translation: CASSLRTVGNTIYF.

This clone was counted once. The chain has TRBV6-5 and TRBJ2-7; a possible D gene is TRBD2 (5 bases). CDR3 length equals 16 residues. Germline CDR1 is MNHEY and CDR2 is SVGAGI. V was trimmed by 0 bases and J by 1 base, leaving 13 bases between them. CDR3 DNA: TGTGCCAGCAGTTACTCGCTAGCCGGTCTATCCTACGAGCAGTACTTC. It codes for CASSYSLAGLSYEQYF.

The V and J genes are TRBV2 and TRBJ1-1; TRBD1 matches 9 bases. Germline V gives CDR1 SNHLY, CDR2 FYNNEI. The CDR3 totals 15 residues. With 6 bases clipped from V and 4 bases from J, the junction kept 9 bases outside the gene matches. CDR3 DNA sequence: TGTGCCAGCAGCGCACAGGGGGCTGTGAGCACTGAAGCTTTCTTT. Amino acids: CASSAQGAVSTEAFF.

This sequence joins TRBV6-5 and TRBJ2-7; possible D gene TRBD2, 6 bases. Germline V gene sequence: CDR1 MNHEY, CDR2 SVGAGI. This CDR3 has 13 amino acids. Deletions cut 5 bases from V and 4 bases from J, with 12 bases between. The CDR3 sequence is CASSPGLQYEQYF. The CDR3 nucleotides are TGTGCCAGCAGTCCGGGACTCCAATACGAGCAGTACTTC.

V usage is TRBV23-1 and J usage is TRBJ2-5, with D unclear. TRBV23-1 is designated an ORF whose function remains uncertain. With 8 bases removed from V and 5 bases from J, the gap between germline ends came to 18 bases. The CDR3 contains 14 residues. The CDR3 DNA follows: TGCGCCAGCCCTGTAAAGGATCAGCAGGAGACCCAGTACTTC. Its protein product is CASPVKDQQETQYF.

The rearrangement uses TRBV18 and TRBJ2-2; maybe TRBD1 (6 bases). The V end was cut by 3 bases, the J end by 4 bases, with 15 bases between. The CDR3 covers 16 residues. Per the germline V gene, CDR1 is KGHSH and CDR2 is LQKENI. The DNA of the CDR3 is TGTGCCAGCTCACCGACCCAGGGGTCGGCCACCGGGGAGCTGTTTTTT. Translated: CASSPTQGSATGELFF.

V and J are TRBV6-2 or TRBV6-3 and TRBJ1-3; no clear D. Germline V gives CDR1 MNHEY, CDR2 SVGEGT. With 0 bases removed from V and 0 bases from J, the gap between germline ends came to 15 bases. The CDR3 has 18 residues. The CDR3 loop reads CASSYSGGEGVSGNTIYF. CDR3 nucleotide sequence: TGTGCCAGCAGTTACTCGGGCGGGGAAGGAGTCTCTGGAAACACCATATATTTT.

The chain employs TRBV30 and TRBJ2-3; 10 bases are shared with TRBD2. The CDR3 covers 15 residues. Unmatched junction bases numbered 15, after V lost 7 bases and J lost 8 bases. Germline CDR1 reads GTSNPN; CDR2 reads SVGIG (reference sequence). In DNA, the CDR3 is TGTGCCTTAGCCTCACTAGCGGGACGCTCGGGTACGCAGTATTTT. Protein sequence: CALASLAGRSGTQYF.

The gene calls are TRBV27 and TRBJ2-7; weak D call: TRBD2 (6 bases). Trimming stripped 5 bases from V and 7 bases from J, with 21 bases between. Germline values: CDR1 MNHEY, CDR2 SMNVEV (reference sequence). This CDR3 has 15 amino acids. CDR3 in DNA: TGTGCCAGCAGTCCGACCCCCGGGAGATTCGGGGAGCAGTACTTC. As protein: CASSPTPGRFGEQYF.

The genes are TRBV7-3 and TRBJ2-1, with 14 bases aligning to TRBD2. V shed 4 bases, J shed 6 bases, and the junction held 5 bases outside the gene matches. Germline CDR1 SGHTA, CDR2 FQGTGA. This CDR3 has 16 amino acids. The CDR3 here is CASSSPGLAGVNEQFF. For the CDR3, the DNA is TGTGCCAGCAGCTCCCCGGGACTAGCGGGAGTCAATGAGCAGTTCTTC.

The CDR3 protein is CASSAFADTQAFF. The CDR3 nucleotides are TGTGCCAGCAGCGCCTTCGCGGACACGCAAGCTTTCTTT. The chain links TRBV7-3 to TRBJ1-1; TRBD1 is a possible D gene (5 bases). The CDR3 spans 13 residues. Germline V CDR1 and CDR2: SGHTA, FQGTGA. V was clipped by 5 bases and J by 9 bases, with 16 bases between them.

The chain joins TRBV4-1 to TRBJ1-5; D gene ambiguous. Germline CDR1 is MGHRA and CDR2 is YSYEKL. This CDR3 has 17 amino acids. Trimming pared 0 bases from V and 1 base from J, leaving 13 bases between. The CDR3 DNA follows: TGCGCCAGCAGCCAAGAAGGTGCAGGCACAAGCAATCAGCCCCAGCATTTT. The encoded protein is CASSQEGAGTSNQPQHF.

This clone has just one count. J is TRBJ2-1 and V is TRBV3-1 (or the pseudogene TRBV3-2), with a possible D match to TRBD2 (6 bases). Germline V gene lookup returns CDR1 LGHDT and CDR2 YNNKEL (reference sequence). CDR3 size: 15 residues. The germline V and J ends were trimmed by 4 bases and 4 bases, with 14 bases remaining between them. The CDR3 region has the DNA TGTGCCAGCAGCCCACCCGGGAGAACATACAATGAGCAGTTCTTC. Encoded protein: CASSPPGRTYNEQFF.

This chain links TRBV9 with TRBJ2-3; 7 bases align to TRBD1. Germline V gene lookup returns CDR1 SGDLS and CDR2 YYNGEE. The CDR3 length is 15 residues. Germline trimming cut 1 base from V and 2 bases from J; bases unmatched to any gene: 4. The CDR3: CASSVRGRITDTQYF. For the CDR3, the DNA is TGTGCCAGCAGCGTAAGGGGGCGTATCACAGATACGCAGTATTTT.

The chain couples TRBV18 to TRBJ2-2, with D possibly matching TRBD2 (6 bases). Germline-derived CDR1 and CDR2 are KGHSH and LQKENI. Trimming pared 3 bases from V and 3 bases from J, leaving 14 bases between. The CDR3 consists of 16 residues. CDR3 sequence reads: CASSPGSRSDTGELFF. In nucleotides, the CDR3 is TGTGCCAGCTCACCCGGGAGTAGGAGCGACACCGGGGAGCTGTTTTTT.

The chain is built from TRBV11-2 and TRBJ1-2; D is undetermined. Per the germline V gene, CDR1 is SGHAT and CDR2 is FQNNGV. V was cut by 0 bases and J by 0 bases, with 8 bases left in between. The CDR3 is 15 residues long. CDR3 amino acids: CASSLDGLSNYGYTF. The CDR3, as DNA: TGTGCCAGCAGCTTAGATGGTTTGTCTAACTATGGCTACACCTTC.